This entry is about one T cell receptor (beta chain). Sequencing used immunoSEQ multiplex PCR; TCRdb keeps in-frame clones, though not all of them. Of about 130,000 clones in the sample, approximately 92% are singletons; the top ten hold about 1.1%. CDR1 SGHKS and CDR2 YYEKEE come from the germline V gene (reference sequence). The V gene end was trimmed by 2 bases and the J gene end by 5 bases; junction bases not matched to a gene: 9. The length of the CDR3 is 15 residues. This specimen comes from a study of T cell responses to AZD1222 COVID-19 vaccine. V gene TRBV5-5 combines with J gene TRBJ1-1, with 7 bases fitting TRBD1. The receptor's source is an adult who received the AZD1222 COVID-19 vaccine. The sample in question was peripheral blood, obtained 28 days after the second AZD1222 dose. CDR3 residues: CASSLSTGAGTEAFF. In DNA form, the CDR3 reads TGTGCCAGCAGCTTATCAACAGGGGCGGGTACTGAAGCTTTCTTT. Looking up the rest from reference TRBV5-5 and TRBJ1-1 gives the full variable domain: DAGVTQSPTHLIKTRGQQVTLRCSPISGHKSVSWYQQVLGQGPQFIFQYYEKEERGRGNFPDRFSARQFPNYSSELNVNALLLGDSALYLCASSLSTGAGTEAFFGQGTRLTVV.